A selection of T cell receptor beta chains follows, all from one sample in a study of blood T cell repertoires in COVID-19. Profiling relied on immunoSEQ multiplex PCR, and the TCRdb table lists in-frame clones only, not all of them. The sample holds 200,000 to 250,000 clones; around 80% are singletons and the top ten take 9.5% to 15%. Source material: peripheral blood. These receptors all stem from a middle-aged woman with acute or convalescent COVID-19. Each CDR3 is given with its conserved first and last residue. The D gene is left open where the match is weak. The size of a clone is reported for some rows only, either as once, few or many, or as a class for expanded clones.

J gene | D gene | clone size | V gene | CDR3 protein | CDR3 DNA
TRBJ2-7 | . | . | TRBV7-2 | CASSLATSQVYEQYF | TGTGCCAGCAGCTTAGCAACTAGCCAGGTTTACGAGCAGTACTTC
TRBJ2-7 | TRBD2 | few | TRBV5-1 | CASRPTKASGSYEQYF | TGCGCCAGCAGACCAACCAAGGCTAGCGGATCCTACGAGCAGTACTTC
TRBJ1-2 | TRBD1 | . | TRBV10-3 | CAIMGQGVDGYTF | TGTGCCATCATGGGGCAGGGGGTCGATGGCTACACCTTC
TRBJ2-5 | TRBD1 | . | TRBV18 | CASSPGQGAGETQYF | TGTGCCAGCTCACCCGGGCAGGGGGCCGGAGAGACCCAGTACTTC
TRBJ1-2 | . | . | TRBV2 | CASSTRSQIYGYTF | TGTGCCAGCAGTACCCGGAGTCAGATCTATGGCTACACCTTC
TRBJ2-5 | TRBD2 | . | TRBV9 | CASSATLAGVKETQYF | TGTGCCAGCAGCGCCACACTAGCGGGAGTCAAAGAGACCCAGTACTTC
TRBJ2-4 | TRBD2 | once | TRBV7-9 | CASSLVQRGTQYF | TGTGCCAGCAGCTTAGTACAGCGGGGTACTCAGTACTTC
TRBJ1-1 | . | . | TRBV19 | CASNSGGGAGTEAFF | TGTGCCAGTAATTCTGGCGGGGGCGCCGGAACTGAAGCTTTCTTT
TRBJ1-4 | . | many | TRBV19 | CASSVRSEKLFF | TGTGCCAGTAGTGTTCGTTCCGAAAAACTGTTTTTT
TRBJ2-1 | . | . | TRBV23-1 | CASSHRDFTYNEQFF | TGCGCCAGCAGCCACCGGGATTTTACCTACAATGAGCAGTTCTTC
TRBJ1-2 | TRBD1 | . | TRBV10-1 | CASSDSDRPSYGYTF | TGCGCCAGCAGTGATTCGGACAGGCCGTCGTATGGCTACACCTTC
TRBJ1-1 | TRBD1 | . | TRBV6-4 | CASSDTGDLVTFF | TGTGCCAGCAGTGACACAGGGGATCTTGTCACTTTCTTT
TRBJ2-3 | . | . | TRBV24-1 | CATSDHSTDTQYF | TGTGCCACCAGTGATCATTCAACAGATACGCAGTATTTT
TRBJ1-1 | . | . | TRBV5-1 | CASSFAGFNTEAFF | TGCGCCAGCAGCTTTGCAGGATTCAACACTGAAGCTTTCTTT
TRBJ2-1 | . | . | TRBV25-1 | CASSDFGGGVRNEQFF | TGTGCCAGCAGTGACTTTGGGGGGGGCGTTCGCAATGAGCAGTTCTTC
TRBJ2-7 | TRBD2 | . | TRBV7-2 | CASSLASGGYEQYF | TGTGCCAGCAGCTTAGCTAGCGGGGGCTACGAGCAGTACTTC
TRBJ2-2 | . | . | TRBV10-3 | CAISESRGNTGELFF | TGTGCCATCAGTGAGTCCAGGGGCAACACCGGGGAGCTGTTTTTT
TRBJ1-1 | . | . | TRBV19 | CASSIENRLNTEAFF | TGTGCCAGTAGTATTGAAAACAGGTTGAACACTGAAGCTTTCTTT
TRBJ1-2 | . | . | TRBV7-2 | CASSLRDPLGYGYTF | TGTGCCAGCAGCTTGAGGGATCCTCTGGGGTATGGCTACACCTTC
TRBJ2-2 | TRBD1 | . | TRBV5-1 | CASSFPGQGPTGELFF | TGCGCCAGCAGCTTTCCGGGACAGGGCCCCACCGGGGAGCTGTTTTTT
TRBJ1-1 | . | . | TRBV5-1 | CASSLYLEGPNTEAFF | TGCGCCAGCAGCTTGTACCTGGAGGGGCCGAACACTGAAGCTTTCTTT
TRBJ2-2 | . | . | TRBV2 | CASSAVSSGGELFF | TGTGCCAGCAGTGCGGTGTCTTCGGGCGGGGAGCTGTTTTTT
TRBJ2-1 | . | . | TRBV3-1/TRBV3-2 | CASSPGSGEQFF | TGTGCCAGCAGCCCAGGAAGTGGTGAGCAGTTCTTC
TRBJ2-2 | . | once | TRBV3-1/TRBV3-2 | CASSPFLTGELFF | TGTGCCAGCAGCCCTTTTCTCACCGGGGAGCTGTTTTTT
TRBJ2-3 | . | . | TRBV11-3 | CASSLGTARADTQYF | TGTGCCAGCAGCTTAGGGACGGCCAGGGCAGATACGCAGTATTTT
TRBJ1-5 | . | . | TRBV19 | CASSLYRTANQPQHF | TGTGCCAGTAGTCTCTACCGTACCGCCAATCAGCCCCAGCATTTT
TRBJ1-2 | . | . | TRBV10-1 | CASRPREGEASGYYGYTF | TGCGCCAGCAGACCCCGAGAGGGTGAGGCCTCGGGCTACTATGGCTACACCTTC
TRBJ1-1 | . | . | TRBV4-1 | CASSQGEARNTEAFF | TGCGCCAGCAGCCAAGGCGAGGCGAGGAACACTGAAGCTTTCTTT
TRBJ2-3 | TRBD2 | . | TRBV4-2 | CASSRDALAGGEGADTQYF | TGTGCCAGCAGCCGGGACGCACTAGCGGGGGGCGAGGGGGCAGATACGCAGTATTTT
TRBJ1-2 | . | . | TRBV28 | CASSPDSVNYGYTF | TGTGCCAGCAGCCCGGACAGTGTTAACTATGGCTACACCTTC
TRBJ2-7 | . | . | TRBV11-2 | CASSSGTYTEQYF | TGTGCCAGCAGCTCCGGGACTTACACCGAGCAGTACTTC
TRBJ2-7 | TRBD2 | . | TRBV7-2 | CASSLRTSGSSYEQYF | TGTGCCAGCAGCCTACGGACTAGCGGGAGCTCCTACGAGCAGTACTTC
TRBJ2-1 | . | few | TRBV4-3 | CASSQERGDEQFF | TGCGCCAGCAGCCAAGAAAGAGGCGATGAGCAGTTCTTC
TRBJ2-3 | TRBD2 | . | TRBV3-1/TRBV3-2 | CAYNGWEGPTDTQYF | TGTGCTTATAACGGGTGGGAGGGCCCGACAGATACGCAGTATTTT
TRBJ2-3 | TRBD1 | once | TRBV5-6 | CASSLVTGPAQYF | TGTGCCAGCAGCTTGGTGACAGGGCCGGCGCAGTATTTT
TRBJ2-3 | TRBD2 | . | TRBV4-1 | CASSQSWAGGSTDTQYF | TGCGCCAGCAGCCAAAGCTGGGCGGGGGGCTCCACAGATACGCAGTATTTT
TRBJ2-2 | TRBD1 | many | TRBV2 | CASRPGQAGTGELFF | TGTGCCAGCAGACCGGGACAGGCTGGCACCGGGGAGCTGTTTTTT
TRBJ2-3 | TRBD2 | . | TRBV9 | CASSARGGSTDTQYF | TGTGCCAGCAGCGCTCGCGGGGGGTCTACAGATACGCAGTATTTT
TRBJ2-5 | . | . | TRBV6-1 | CASSETGGGETQYF | TGTGCCAGCAGTGAAACAGGGGGGGGAGAGACCCAGTACTTC
TRBJ1-6 | . | . | TRBV5-6 | CASSFLGRPNNSPLHF | TGTGCCAGCAGCTTTTTGGGCAGACCAAATAATTCACCCCTCCACTTT
TRBJ1-4 | . | . | TRBV19 | CASSIATGWNEKLFF | TGTGCCAGTAGTATAGCAACAGGGTGGAATGAAAAACTGTTTTTT
TRBJ1-1 | TRBD1 | . | TRBV5-1 | CASSSLTSGTAYEAFF | TGCGCCAGCAGCTCGTTAACCTCCGGGACAGCCTATGAAGCTTTCTTT
TRBJ2-7 | . | . | TRBV6-2/TRBV6-3 | CASSRGYEQYF | TGTGCCAGTAGTAGGGGATACGAGCAGTACTTC
TRBJ2-7 | . | once | TRBV3-1/TRBV3-2 | CASSRDSSYEQYF | TGTGCCAGCAGCCGAGACAGCTCCTACGAGCAGTACTTC
TRBJ2-3 | TRBD2 | few | TRBV7-9 | CASSSPFRLAGAGGTQYF | TGTGCCAGCAGTTCCCCCTTTCGACTAGCGGGAGCGGGGGGAACGCAGTATTTT
TRBJ2-3 | TRBD2 | . | TRBV19 | CASSEANSGAGTDTQYF | TGTGCCAGTAGTGAGGCAAATAGCGGGGCTGGGACAGATACGCAGTATTTT
TRBJ1-4 | TRBD1 | . | TRBV27 | CASSRQGAFEKLFF | TGTGCCAGCAGTAGACAGGGCGCTTTTGAAAAACTGTTTTTT
TRBJ2-5 | TRBD1 | . | TRBV5-1 | CASTRGTETQYF | TGCGCCAGCACCAGGGGGACGGAGACCCAGTACTTC
TRBJ2-1 | TRBD1 | . | TRBV18 | CASSRLSTGSSYNEQFF | TGTGCCAGCTCACGACTTTCGACAGGGAGCTCCTACAATGAGCAGTTCTTC
TRBJ2-2 | TRBD2 | . | TRBV7-9 | CASSPPLTREGHLVGELFF | TGTGCCAGCAGCCCCCCACTAACACGGGAGGGCCATCTGGTCGGGGAGCTGTTTTTT
TRBJ2-2 | . | . | TRBV7-9 | CASSSLARKAGELFF | TGTGCCAGCAGCTCTCTAGCCCGTAAAGCCGGGGAGCTGTTTTTT
TRBJ1-2 | TRBD1 | . | TRBV27 | CASSRPPGQGVPTF | TGTGCCAGCAGTCGTCCCCCGGGACAGGGAGTCCCCACCTTC
TRBJ1-2 | TRBD1 | . | TRBV7-9 | CASSLNPDRGHGYTF | TGTGCCAGCAGCTTAAACCCGGACAGGGGGCATGGCTACACCTTC
TRBJ1-1 | . | many | TRBV5-1 | CASSLAPENTEAFF | TGCGCCAGCAGCTTGGCCCCAGAGAACACTGAAGCTTTCTTT
TRBJ2-4 | TRBD2 | . | TRBV9 | CASSVGAGTSGNIAKNIQYF | TGTGCCAGCAGCGTAGGGGCTGGGACTAGCGGGAATATAGCCAAAAACATTCAGTACTTC
TRBJ2-3 | . | . | TRBV9 | CASSVWLTDTQYF | TGTGCCAGCAGCGTATGGCTCACAGATACGCAGTATTTT